Presented here are 6 T cell receptor beta chains from one specimen sequenced in a study of blood T cell repertoires in COVID-19. Clones were sequenced by immunoSEQ multiplex PCR, and TCRdb holds only the in-frame ones, with some missing. This sample has about 160,000 clones; almost 85% occur once, and the top ten carry about 24%. Sequencing was performed on peripheral blood. All receptors come from a woman at least 80 years old with acute or convalescent COVID-19.

The rearrangement uses TRBV30 and TRBJ2-7; 10 bases are a match to TRBD2. Germline values: CDR1 GTSNPN, CDR2 SVGIG (reference sequence). The ends lost 8 bases at V and 3 bases at J; junction bases unmatched: 4. The CDR3 length is 12 residues. CDR3 bases: TGTGCCGGGCGGACTAGCGGCTACGAGCAGTACTTC. This gives the protein CAGRTSGYEQYF.

The chain joins TRBV9 to TRBJ1-5; TRBD1 agrees at 8 bases. V dropped 2 bases and J dropped 4; count of bases not matched to a gene: 2. The length of the CDR3 is 14 residues. Germline-derived CDR1 and CDR2 are SGDLS and YYNGEE. For the CDR3, the DNA is TGTGCCAGCAGCGTGACAGGGGATAATCAGCCCCAGCATTTT. It is translated as CASSVTGDNQPQHF. Combining the CDR3 with reference TRBV9 and TRBJ1-5 gives the whole variable domain DSGVTQTPKHLITATGQRVTLRCSPRSGDLSVYWYQQSLDQGLQFLIQYYNGEERAKGNILERFSAQQFPDLHSELNLSSLELGDSALYFCASSVTGDNQPQHFGDGTRLSIL.

This clone was picked up one time. The genes are TRBV10-3 and TRBJ1-4; the match to TRBD1 covers 10 bases. Germline V gives CDR1 ENHRY, CDR2 SYGVKD. Trimming took 6 bases from V and 6 from J; bases not matched to a gene: 4. The CDR3 runs to 14 residues. CDR3 nucleotides: TGTGCCATCAGCGGACAGGGGGGGGATGAAAAACTGTTTTTT. It encodes CAISGQGGDEKLFF.

V gene TRBV18 combines with J gene TRBJ2-2, with 7 bases aligning to TRBD1. CDR3 length: 14 amino acids. Germline V lookup: CDR1 KGHSH, CDR2 LQKENI. V was pared by 7 bases and J by 1 base, with 3 bases of the junction left unmatched. The CDR3 sequence is CASCRTGNTGELFF. The DNA for the CDR3 is TGTGCCAGCTGCCGGACAGGGAACACCGGGGAGCTGTTTTTT.

This clone appeared a few times. The chain links TRBV6-6 to TRBJ2-1; 9 bases fit TRBD2. The germline V gene has CDR1 MNHNY and CDR2 SVGAGI (reference sequence). CDR3 length: 15 residues. Losses at the gene ends were 6 bases for V and 2 bases for J; bases not matched to a gene: 5. The CDR3 reads CASSPGTSTYNEQFF. For the CDR3, the DNA is TGTGCCAGCAGCCCCGGGACTAGCACCTACAATGAGCAGTTCTTC.

This chain uses TRBV6-5 with TRBJ2-2; D possibly corresponds to TRBD2 (6 bases). The CDR3 has 15 amino acids. The V gene lost 1 base and the J gene lost 6 bases, with 12 bases spanning the gap. From germline, CDR1 is MNHEY and CDR2 SVGAGI. The CDR3 region is CASSYLDPGAGELFF. The CDR3, as DNA: TGTGCCAGCAGTTACTTAGACCCGGGGGCCGGGGAGCTGTTTTTT.